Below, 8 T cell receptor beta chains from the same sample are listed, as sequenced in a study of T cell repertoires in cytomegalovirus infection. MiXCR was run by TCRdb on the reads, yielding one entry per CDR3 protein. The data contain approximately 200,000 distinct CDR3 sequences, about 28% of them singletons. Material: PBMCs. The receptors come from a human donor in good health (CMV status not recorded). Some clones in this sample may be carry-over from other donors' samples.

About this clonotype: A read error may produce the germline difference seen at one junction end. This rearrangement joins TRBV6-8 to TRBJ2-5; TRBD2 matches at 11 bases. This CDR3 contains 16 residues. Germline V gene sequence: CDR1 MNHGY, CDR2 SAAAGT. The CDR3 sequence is CASSPTTSGAQEIQYF. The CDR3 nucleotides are TGTGCCAGCAGCCCCACGACTAGCGGGGCGCAAGAGATCCAGTACTTC.

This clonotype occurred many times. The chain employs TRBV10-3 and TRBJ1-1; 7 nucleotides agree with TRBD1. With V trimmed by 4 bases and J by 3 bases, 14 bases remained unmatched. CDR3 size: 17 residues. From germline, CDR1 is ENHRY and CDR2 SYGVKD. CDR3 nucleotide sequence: TGTGCCATCAGTGGTGACAGGGACCTTCAACACCACACTGAAGCTTTCTTT. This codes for CAISGDRDLQHHTEAFF.

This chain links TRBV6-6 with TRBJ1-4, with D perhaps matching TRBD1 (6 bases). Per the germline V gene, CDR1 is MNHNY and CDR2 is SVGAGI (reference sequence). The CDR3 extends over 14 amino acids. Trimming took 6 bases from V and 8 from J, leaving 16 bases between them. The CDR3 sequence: CASRSGGAREKLFF. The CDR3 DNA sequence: TGTGCCAGCAGATCCGGGGGGGCCCGCGAAAAACTGTTTTTT.

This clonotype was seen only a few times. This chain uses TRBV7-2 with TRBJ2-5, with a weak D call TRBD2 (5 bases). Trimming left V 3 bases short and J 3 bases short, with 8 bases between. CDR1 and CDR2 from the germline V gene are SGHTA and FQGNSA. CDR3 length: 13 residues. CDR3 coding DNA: TGTGCCAGCAGCTTCGGGATTGAAGAGACCCAGTACTTC. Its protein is CASSFGIEETQYF.

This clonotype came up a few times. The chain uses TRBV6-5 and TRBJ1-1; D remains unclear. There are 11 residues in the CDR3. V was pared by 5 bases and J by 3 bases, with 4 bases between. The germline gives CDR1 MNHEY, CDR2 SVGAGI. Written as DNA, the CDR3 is TGTGCCAGCAGTATGGACACTGAAGCTTTCTTT. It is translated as CASSMDTEAFF.

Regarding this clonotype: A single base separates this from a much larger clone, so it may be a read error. The CDR3 region has the DNA TGTGCCAGCAGCTTCCCCGGGGTTACGCAGTATTTT. Translation gives CASSFPGVTQYF. This rearrangement joins TRBV7-2 to TRBJ2-3; possible D gene TRBD2, 5 bases. Trimming shortened V by 3 bases and J by 8 bases, and 9 bases separated the two germline ends. This CDR3 spans 12 amino acids. Germline V gene data show CDR1 as SGHTA and CDR2 as FQGNSA.

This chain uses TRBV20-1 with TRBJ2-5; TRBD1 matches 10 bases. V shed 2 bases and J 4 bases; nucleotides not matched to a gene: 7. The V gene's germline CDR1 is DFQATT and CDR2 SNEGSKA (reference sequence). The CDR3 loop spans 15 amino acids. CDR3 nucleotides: TGCAGTGCTAGATCCGGGACAGGGGAAACAGAGACCCAGTACTTC. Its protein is CSARSGTGETETQYF.

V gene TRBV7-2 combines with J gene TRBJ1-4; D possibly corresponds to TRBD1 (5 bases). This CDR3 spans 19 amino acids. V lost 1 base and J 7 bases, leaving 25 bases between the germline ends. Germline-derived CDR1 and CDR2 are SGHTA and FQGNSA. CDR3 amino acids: CASSLDRPGGGVKSEKLFF. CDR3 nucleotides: TGTGCCAGCAGCTTAGATCGTCCGGGGGGGGGGGTAAAGAGTGAAAAACTGTTTTTT.